Listed here is a single TCR beta chain. The entry originates in a study of shared clonotypes between healthy human individuals. Only in-frame clones appear in the TCRdb table, and some are missing; sequencing was by immunoSEQ multiplex PCR. Among hundreds of thousands of clones listed, 95% were seen once. Germline assignment: CDR1 MNHEY and CDR2 SVGAGI. This CDR3 is 16 amino acids long. V lost 4 bases and J 4 bases, leaving 19 bases between the germline ends. Naive CD8 cells were CD45RO-negative, positively selected for CCR7, excluding terminally differentiated effector memory CD45RA+ cells. Input material: naive CD8+ T cells sorted from blood. The chain employs TRBV6-5 and TRBJ1-2; tentatively, D is TRBD1 (6 bases). This clonotype originated in a woman aged 25 to 39 in good health. Here the CDR3 reads CASSFRTGQRTYGYTF. DNA of the CDR3: TGTGCCAGCAGTTTCAGAACGGGACAACGAACCTATGGCTACACCTTC.